Presented here are 12 T cell receptor beta chains from one specimen sequenced in a study of patients and donors after allogeneic stem cell transplantation. TCRdb reprocessed the RT-PCR reads via MiXCR and lists one record per CDR3 protein. The sample lists tens of thousands of distinct CDR3 sequences, approximately 7% seen once, with nearly 35% in the top ten. Material: blood, either unsorted or a sorted T cell fraction (not recorded which). Receptor source: a human donor who was either an allogeneic HSCT recipient or a stem cell or donor lymphocyte infusion donor (not recorded which). It is not recorded whose cells these are; they may come from a transplant donor.

The chain joins TRBV24-1 to TRBJ2-2; the D is unclear. CDR3 length equals 16 residues. The germline CDR1 and CDR2 sequences are KGHDR and SFDVKD. V was shortened by 1 base and J by 3 bases, with 11 bases between the two germline ends. Here the CDR3 reads CATSDFVGFDTGELFF. CDR3 bases: TGTGCCACCAGTGATTTTGTCGGGTTCGACACCGGGGAGCTGTTTTTT.

CDR3 sequence: CSARAPPPGPGELFF. Written as DNA, the CDR3 is TGCAGTGCTAGAGCTCCCCCCCCGGGCCCAGGGGAGCTGTTTTTT. The genes are TRBV20-1 and TRBJ2-2; D gene ambiguous. V shed 1 base and J shed 8 bases, with 17 bases lying between them. The CDR3 contains 15 residues. The V gene's germline CDR1 is DFQATT and CDR2 SNEGSKA (reference sequence).

In this sample, this clonotype turned up many times. The chain recombines TRBV18 with TRBJ1-1; D uncertain. Germline V gives CDR1 KGHSH, CDR2 LQKENI. V was pared by 3 bases and J by 2 bases, with 10 bases between. The CDR3 consists of 14 residues. The CDR3 region is CASSPVLGNTEAFF. DNA of the CDR3: TGTGCCAGCTCACCGGTCCTGGGTAACACTGAAGCTTTCTTT.

The sample holds many counts of this clonotype. This chain links TRBV7-9 with TRBJ2-1; D remains unclear. The CDR3 is 12 amino acids. V was pared by 1 base and J by 7 bases, with 5 bases between. Per germline, CDR1 SEHNR and CDR2 FQNEAQ (reference sequence). The CDR3 is CASSLGENEQFF. DNA of the CDR3: TGTGCCAGCAGCTTAGGTGAGAATGAGCAGTTCTTC.

This clonotype has only a few counts. The CDR3 reads CASSQEAGGARETQYF. The CDR3 bases are TGCGCCAGCAGCCAAGAGGCAGGGGGCGCGAGAGAGACCCAGTACTTC. The chain combines TRBV4-3 with TRBJ2-5, with 8 positions matching TRBD1. The CDR3 sequence is 16 residues long. CDR1 LGHNA and CDR2 YSLEER come from the germline V gene. The V and J ends lost 0 bases and 4 bases, in that order; junction bases with no gene match: 7.

This clonotype was seen many times. The chain has TRBV5-8 and TRBJ1-5; tentatively, D is TRBD1 (6 bases). In germline, CDR1 is SGHTS, CDR2 YDEGEE. The CDR3 spans 15 residues. Trimming shortened V by 2 bases and J by 4 bases, and 13 bases separated the two germline ends. CDR3 sequence reads: CASSLGQGINQPQHF. CDR3 DNA sequence: TGTGCCAGCAGCTTAGGGCAGGGGATTAATCAGCCCCAGCATTTT.

This clonotype was seen at least ten times. The chain joins TRBV28 to TRBJ1-1, with D hard to call. This CDR3 is built from 16 residues. In germline, CDR1 is MDHEN, CDR2 SYDVKM. Trimming removed 5 bases from V and 0 bases from J, with 16 bases in between. The CDR3 DNA follows: TGTGCCAGCAGTGACCGGGATAATATTATGAACACTGAAGCTTTCTTT. Its protein product is CASSDRDNIMNTEAFF.

The sample holds a few counts of this clonotype. V gene TRBV3-1 combines with J gene TRBJ2-4; D call uncertain. The germline V gene has CDR1 LGHDT and CDR2 YNNKEL (reference sequence). The V end was cut by 4 bases, the J end by 8 bases, with 6 bases between. This CDR3 spans 11 amino acids. The CDR3 nucleotides read TGTGCCAGCAGCCGCTTCGACATTCAGTACTTC. Its translation: CASSRFDIQYF.

Ten or more counts support this clonotype. This chain connects TRBV5-1 to TRBJ2-2; weak D call: TRBD1 (5 bases). V dropped 0 bases and J dropped 5 bases, with 17 bases sitting between them. The CDR3 covers 17 residues. Germline values: CDR1 SGHRS, CDR2 YFSETQ. CDR3 region: CASSLDRFGSGTGELFF. CDR3 DNA sequence: TGCGCCAGCAGCTTGGACAGGTTTGGAAGTGGGACCGGGGAGCTGTTTTTT.

In its sample, this clonotype was seen a few times. CDR3 sequence (DNA): TGTGCCAGCAGTTTGGTGGGGGCCGGAGAATGGGGTACGCAGTATTTT. Protein sequence: CASSLVGAGEWGTQYF. This chain connects TRBV12-3 or TRBV12-4 to TRBJ2-3, with D possibly being TRBD1 (6 bases). Trimming took 3 bases from V and 8 from J, leaving 21 bases between them. CDR3 length equals 16 residues.

This clonotype was detected many times. The chain combines TRBV21-1 with TRBJ1-1; the listed D gene, TRBD1, was not tested against the DNA. TRBV21-1 is shown as a pseudogene. The CDR3 runs 20 residues. The CDR3 DNA follows: TGTGCCAGCAGCAAAGTTGTAATCGGGCGGATTGCAGACAGGAGCACTGAAGCTTTCTTT. Its translation: CASSKVVIGRIADRSTEAFF.

At least ten counts were recorded for this clonotype. V and J are TRBV11-3 and TRBJ1-2; D remains unclear. Per germline, CDR1 SGHNT and CDR2 YENEEA. V lost 3 bases, J lost 1 base, and 15 bases lay in between. The CDR3 sequence is 16 residues long. The CDR3 bases are TGTGCCAGCAGCTTTCCCCACAGCGAGGTTAACTATGGCTACACCTTC. This codes for CASSFPHSEVNYGYTF.